The entry below gives a single T cell receptor beta chain sequence along with its context. This sample was taken from a study of control samples from healthy donors and cancer patients. Germline V gives CDR1 SNHLY, CDR2 FYNNEI. Trimming left V 6 bases short and J 9 bases short, with 21 bases between. The CDR3 consists of 15 residues. The protocol was immunoSEQ multiplex PCR, while the TCRdb copy is restricted to in-frame clones and leaves out a portion. Found here are approximately 180,000 clones, around 90% of them singletons; the top ten hold 2% to 2.5%. The source of this sequence is a woman aged 40-49 years in good health. The sequencing sample was made of blood. This chain joins TRBV2 and TRBJ1-3, with TRBD1 as a possible D gene (6 bases). CDR3 DNA sequence: TGTGCCAGCAGAGCACACAGGGATGGCTACTCCACCATATATTTT. It codes for CASRAHRDGYSTIYF.